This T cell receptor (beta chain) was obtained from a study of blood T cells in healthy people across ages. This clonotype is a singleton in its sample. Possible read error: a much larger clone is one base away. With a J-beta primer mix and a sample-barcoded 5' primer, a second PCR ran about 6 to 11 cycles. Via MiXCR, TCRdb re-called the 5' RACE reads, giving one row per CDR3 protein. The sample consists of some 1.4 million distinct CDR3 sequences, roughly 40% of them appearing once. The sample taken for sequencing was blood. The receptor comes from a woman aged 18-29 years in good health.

The CDR3 nucleotides read TGTGCCATCAGTCTTGGCGGGAGGTGGTACAATGAGCAGTACTTC. Translation: CAISLGGRWYNEQYF. V gene TRBV10-3 combines with J gene TRBJ2-5; 8 nucleotides align to TRBD2. J gave up 11 bases and V 5 bases, and 16 bases lay outside the gene matches. Looked up from germline, CDR1 is ENHRY and CDR2 is SYGVKD. The CDR3 has 15 residues.